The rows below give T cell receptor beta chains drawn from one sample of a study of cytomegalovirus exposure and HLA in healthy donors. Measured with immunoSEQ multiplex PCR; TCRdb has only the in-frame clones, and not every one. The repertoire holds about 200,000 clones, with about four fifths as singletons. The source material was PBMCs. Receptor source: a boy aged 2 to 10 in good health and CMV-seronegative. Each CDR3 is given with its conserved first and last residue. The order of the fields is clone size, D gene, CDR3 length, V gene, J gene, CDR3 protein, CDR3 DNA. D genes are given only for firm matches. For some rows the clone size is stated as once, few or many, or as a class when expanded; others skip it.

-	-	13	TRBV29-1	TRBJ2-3	CSVAGRNTDTQYF	TGCAGCGTTGCCGGTCGTAACACAGATACGCAGTATTTT
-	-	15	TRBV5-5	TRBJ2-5	CASSLVGFLGETQYF	TGTGCCAGCAGCTTGGTTGGGTTCCTCGGGGAGACCCAGTACTTC
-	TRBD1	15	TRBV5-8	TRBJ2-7	CASSSPGQGTVVQYF	TGTGCCAGCAGCTCACCCGGACAGGGAACCGTGGTGCAGTACTTC
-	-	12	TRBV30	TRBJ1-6	CAWTIYNSPLHF	TGTGCCTGGACAATTTATAATTCACCCCTCCACTTT
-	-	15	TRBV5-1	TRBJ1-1	CASSLLTPPGTEAFF	TGCGCCAGCAGCCTATTAACCCCGCCGGGAACTGAAGCTTTCTTT
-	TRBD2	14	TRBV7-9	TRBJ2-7	CASSLNPRRGREYF	TGTGCCAGCAGCTTAAACCCCCGTCGGGGGAGGGAGTACTTC
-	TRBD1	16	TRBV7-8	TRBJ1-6	CASSPRGLRSGSPLHF	TGTGCCAGCAGCCCCAGGGGGCTTAGAAGCGGTTCACCCCTCCACTTT
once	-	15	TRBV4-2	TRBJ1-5	CASSQDVEGGQPQHF	TGTGCCAGCAGCCAAGATGTCGAGGGAGGGCAGCCCCAGCATTTT
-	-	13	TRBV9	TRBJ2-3	CASSGGSTDTQYF	TGTGCCAGCAGTGGAGGATCCACAGATACGCAGTATTTT
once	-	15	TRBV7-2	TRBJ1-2	CASSLEFGSSYGYTF	TGTGCCAGCAGCTTAGAGTTTGGCAGTTCCTATGGCTACACCTTC
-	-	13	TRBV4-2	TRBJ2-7	CASSQETSYEQYF	TGTGCCAGCAGCCAAGAGACTAGCTACGAGCAGTACTTC
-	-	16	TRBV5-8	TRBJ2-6	CASSLNPGSGANVLTF	TGTGCCAGCAGCTTGAATCCGGGCTCTGGGGCCAACGTCCTGACTTTC
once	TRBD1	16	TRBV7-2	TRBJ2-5	CASSLEGQEYQETQYF	TGTGCCAGCAGCTTAGAGGGACAGGAGTACCAAGAGACCCAGTACTTC
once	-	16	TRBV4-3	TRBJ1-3	CASSQFGGRSGNTIYF	TGCGCCAGCAGCCAATTCGGGGGGCGCTCTGGAAACACCATATATTTT
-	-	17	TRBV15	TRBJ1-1	CATSRDGSPKSITEAFF	TGTGCCACCAGCAGAGATGGTTCCCCCAAGTCTATCACTGAAGCTTTCTTT
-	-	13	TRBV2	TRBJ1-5	CASKGEGRQPQHF	TGTGCCAGTAAAGGGGAGGGGAGGCAGCCCCAGCATTTT
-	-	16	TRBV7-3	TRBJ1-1	CASSLTRVSENTEAFF	TGTGCCAGCAGCTTAACGAGAGTTAGCGAGAACACTGAAGCTTTCTTT
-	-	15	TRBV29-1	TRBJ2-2	CSVWSRGFPTGELFF	TGCAGCGTTTGGTCCCGCGGGTTTCCCACCGGGGAGCTGTTTTTT
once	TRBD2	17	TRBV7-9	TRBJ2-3	CSSSSTTSGGGTDTQYF	TGTTCCAGCAGCTCGACAACTAGCGGGGGGGGGACAGATACGCAGTATTTT
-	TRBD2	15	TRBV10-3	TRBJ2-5	CAISSGTSGQETQYF	TGTGCCATCAGCTCCGGGACTAGCGGTCAAGAGACCCAGTACTTC
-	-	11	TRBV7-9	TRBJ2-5	CAGSFKETQYF	TGTGCCGGCAGCTTTAAAGAGACCCAGTACTTC
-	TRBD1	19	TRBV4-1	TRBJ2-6	CASSQGIRGPSSGANVLTF	TGCGCCAGCAGCCAAGGGATCAGGGGGCCAAGCTCTGGGGCCAACGTCCTGACTTTC
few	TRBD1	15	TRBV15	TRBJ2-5	CATSTRDRSEETQYF	TGTGCCACCAGCACCCGGGACAGGTCAGAAGAGACCCAGTACTTC
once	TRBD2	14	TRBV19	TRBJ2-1	CASSPLAGGLEQFF	TGTGCCAGTAGTCCCCTAGCGGGGGGGCTTGAGCAGTTCTTC
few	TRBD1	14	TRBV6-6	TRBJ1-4	CASSLGQGTEKLFF	TGTGCCAGCAGCCTAGGACAGGGCACTGAAAAACTGTTTTTT
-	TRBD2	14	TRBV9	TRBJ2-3	CASSARTSRDTQYF	TGTGCCAGCAGCGCACGGACTAGTAGAGATACGCAGTATTTT
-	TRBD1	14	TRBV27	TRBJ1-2	CASSLTGTGTGYTF	TGTGCCAGCAGTCTTACCGGGACAGGGACTGGCTACACCTTC
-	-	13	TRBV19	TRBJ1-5	CASSRAVNQPQHF	TGTGCCAGTAGTAGGGCAGTCAATCAGCCCCAGCATTTT
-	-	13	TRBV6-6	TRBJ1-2	CASSYRYSYGYTF	TGTGCCAGCAGTTACCGGTATTCCTATGGCTACACCTTC
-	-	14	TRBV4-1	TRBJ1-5	CASSQVEGQQPQHF	TGCGCCAGCAGCCAAGTAGAGGGACAACAGCCCCAGCATTTT
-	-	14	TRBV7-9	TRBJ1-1	CASSPYRDVTEAFF	TGTGCCAGCAGCCCGTACAGGGATGTCACTGAAGCTTTCTTT
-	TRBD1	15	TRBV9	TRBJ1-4	CASSAQGAGNEKLFF	TGTGCCAGCAGCGCACAGGGGGCTGGTAATGAAAAACTGTTTTTT
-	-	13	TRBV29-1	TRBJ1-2	CSVELRDGYGYTF	TGCAGCGTCGAGTTGCGGGACGGCTATGGCTACACCTTC
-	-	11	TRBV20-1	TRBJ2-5	CSARERETQYF	TGCAGTGCTAGAGAACGGGAGACCCAGTACTTC
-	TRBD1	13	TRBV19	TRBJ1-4	CASGDREHEKLFF	TGTGCCAGTGGGGACAGAGAACATGAAAAACTGTTTTTT
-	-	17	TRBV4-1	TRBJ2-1	CASSQETSLSSYNEQFF	TGCGCCAGCAGCCAAGAAACTAGCCTAAGCTCCTACAATGAGCAGTTCTTC
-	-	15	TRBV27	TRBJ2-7	CASSPLPRGTYEQYF	TGTGCCAGCAGCCCCCTCCCAAGGGGGACCTACGAGCAGTACTTC
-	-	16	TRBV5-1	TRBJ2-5	CASSTGGQQSAETQYF	TGCGCCAGCAGCACCGGCGGACAGCAATCCGCGGAGACCCAGTACTTC
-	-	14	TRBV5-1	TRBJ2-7	CASSLVEGMYEQYF	TGCGCCAGCAGCTTGGTGGAGGGGATGTACGAGCAGTACTTC
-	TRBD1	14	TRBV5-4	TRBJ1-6	CASSFDRVGSPLHF	TGTGCCAGCAGCTTCGACAGGGTTGGTTCACCCCTCCACTTT
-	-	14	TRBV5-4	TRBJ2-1	CASRPGTHGDEQFF	TGTGCCAGCAGACCTGGGACTCACGGAGATGAGCAGTTCTTC
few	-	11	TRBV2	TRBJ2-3	CASSLADTQYF	TGTGCCAGCAGCTTAGCAGATACGCAGTATTTT
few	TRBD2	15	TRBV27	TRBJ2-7	CASSFERGPTYEQYF	TGTGCCAGCAGTTTCGAGCGGGGACCTACCTACGAGCAGTACTTC
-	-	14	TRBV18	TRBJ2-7	CASSSNTDSYEQYF	TGTGCCAGCTCATCCAATACTGATTCCTACGAGCAGTACTTC
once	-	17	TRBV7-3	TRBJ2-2	CASSSRPGLTNTGELFF	TGTGCCAGCAGCTCCCGACCGGGACTCACGAACACCGGGGAGCTGTTTTTT
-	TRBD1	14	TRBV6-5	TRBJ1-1	CASSYRRTGLEAFF	TGTGCCAGCAGTTATCGGAGGACAGGGCTTGAAGCTTTCTTT
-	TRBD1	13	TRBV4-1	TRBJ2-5	CASSQGTEETQYF	TGCGCCAGCAGCCAGGGGACAGAAGAGACCCAGTACTTC
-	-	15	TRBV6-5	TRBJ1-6	CASSYSSGDNSPLHF	TGTGCCAGCAGTTACTCGTCCGGTGATAATTCACCCCTCCACTTT
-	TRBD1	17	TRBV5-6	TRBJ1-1	CASSLERGLGRNTEAFF	TGTGCCAGCAGCTTGGAAAGGGGGCTAGGGCGGAACACTGAAGCTTTCTTT
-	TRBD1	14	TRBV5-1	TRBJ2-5	CASSLGDSQETQYF	TGCGCCAGCAGCTTGGGGGACAGCCAAGAGACCCAGTACTTC
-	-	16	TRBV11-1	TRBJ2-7	CASSTTVGGRNYEQYF	TGTGCCAGCAGCACCACCGTCGGGGGACGGAACTACGAGCAGTACTTC
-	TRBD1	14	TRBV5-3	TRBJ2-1	CARSDEDRGNEQFF	TGTGCCAGAAGCGACGAGGACAGGGGCAATGAGCAGTTCTTC
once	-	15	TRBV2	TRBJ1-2	CASRIQGLANYGYTF	TGTGCCAGCAGAATACAGGGTCTCGCTAACTATGGCTACACCTTC
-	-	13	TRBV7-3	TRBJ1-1	CASSLIGGSEAFF	TGTGCCAGCAGCTTAATTGGAGGGAGTGAAGCTTTCTTT